This T cell receptor beta chain was sequenced for a study of beta chain features in type 1 diabetes. Study conclusions and caveats: Shortening that was moderate but significant affected the TCRB CDR3s of Type 1 diabetes patients in all four CD4+ subsets.

The entirety of the isolated RNA underwent reverse transcription, so expressed TCRB transcripts were sequenced. The repertoire was sequenced with immunoSEQ multiplex PCR; TCRdb's copy has only in-frame clones and lacks some. The data contain about 280,000 clones, approximately 15% of them singletons. Of note for this clone: The antigen is undetermined.

Germline V gene lookup returns CDR1 SGHAT and CDR2 FQNNGV. The V segment lost 1 base and the J segment 7 bases; nucleotides outside the gene matches: 1. The CDR3 is 13 residues long. The authors took one heparinised blood draw, averaging approximately 120 mL, from each donor. The chain couples TRBV11-2 to TRBJ2-4, with 7 nucleotides matching TRBD2. Sequenced sample: naive CD4+ T cells from blood. The receptor's source is a man aged 18-30 years with type 1 diabetes. As DNA, the CDR3 is TGTGCCAGCAGCTTAGGGGGGGGTAACATTCAGTACTTC. Its translation is CASSLGGGNIQYF.